The T cell receptor (beta chain) described here comes from a study of cytomegalovirus exposure and HLA in healthy donors. Study-wide background: As released early, the data held 70 million to 100 million unique TCRs from HLA-typed donors.

Germline V gene lookup returns CDR1 MNHNS and CDR2 SASEGT. This CDR3 has 16 residues. Germline trimming cut 4 bases from V and 7 bases from J; bases unmatched to any gene: 10. Note on this clone: Its antigen is not known.

Study-level findings and limits: The study carried out a later analysis of TCR beta sequences. It associated 16,951 of them with specific HLA alleles at a false discovery rate of 0.05.

Use of 60 Vbeta and 13 Jbeta primers characterized the PCR. Methods used by the authors: It was a later analysis that counted tens of millions of unique TCR beta chains, of which about 10 million were shared. Repertoires were generated with immunoSEQ multiplex PCR, while TCRdb's copy carries only in-frame clones and drops some. The V and J calls and clone size were taken over from that table, and D and trimming were inferred from the DNA. The sample contains approximately 140,000 clones, roughly three quarters of which appear only once. The source is a human donor in good health. Sequencing input: PBMCs. This chain joins TRBV6-1 and TRBJ2-1; TRBD1 matches 10 bases. Here the CDR3 reads CASSAADRGRGNEQFF. CDR3 nucleotide sequence: TGTGCCAGCAGTGCCGCCGACAGGGGGCGCGGGAATGAGCAGTTCTTC.